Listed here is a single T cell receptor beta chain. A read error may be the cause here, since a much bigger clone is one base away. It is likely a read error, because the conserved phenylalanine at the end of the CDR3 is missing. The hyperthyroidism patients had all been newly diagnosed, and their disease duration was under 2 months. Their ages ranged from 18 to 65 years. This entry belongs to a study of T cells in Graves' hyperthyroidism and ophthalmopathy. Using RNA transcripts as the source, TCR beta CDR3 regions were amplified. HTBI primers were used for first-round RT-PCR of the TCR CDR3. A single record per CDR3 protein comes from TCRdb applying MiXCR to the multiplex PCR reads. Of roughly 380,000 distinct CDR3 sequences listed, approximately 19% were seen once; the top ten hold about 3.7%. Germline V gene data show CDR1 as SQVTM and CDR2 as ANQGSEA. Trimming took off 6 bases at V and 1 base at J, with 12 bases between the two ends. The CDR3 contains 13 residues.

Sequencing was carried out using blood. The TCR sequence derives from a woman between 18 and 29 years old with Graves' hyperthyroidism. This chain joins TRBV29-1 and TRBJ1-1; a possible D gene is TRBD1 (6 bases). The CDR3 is CSVFKGQNTEAFL. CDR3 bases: TGCAGCGTCTTCAAGGGACAGAACACTGAAGCTTTCTTG.